This T cell receptor beta chain was sequenced during a study of response to subunit inactivated influenza vaccine. This clonotype was detected only a few times. Germline CDR1 SGHRS, CDR2 YFSETQ. Trimming cost V 2 bases and J 4 bases; bases outside gene matches: 10. The CDR3 extends over 16 amino acids. TCRdb redid the calling of the RT-PCR reads with MiXCR, one entry per CDR3 protein. The table includes hundreds of thousands of distinct CDR3 sequences, 12% to 15% detected once. The sequence was obtained from a man aged 50 to 60 who received an inactivated influenza vaccine. Here the sequenced sample was PBMCs from blood, taken 14 to 15 days before vaccination. The chain uses TRBV5-1 and TRBJ1-1; TRBD1 matches 8 bases. As DNA, the CDR3 is TGCGCCAGCAGCTTTCAGCCAGGGGGCGCGGGCACTGAAGCTTTCTTT. It is translated as CASSFQPGGAGTEAFF.